Below are 18 T cell receptor beta chains sequenced from a single sample in a study of Ad26.COV2.S vaccination and SARS-CoV-2 variants. Treatment in this sample: roughly 20 received Ad26.COV2.S at low or high dose, single or two shots; five or six received placebo; per-sample allocation not given. Sample collection was performed on day 63 after the first vaccine or placebo injection. Method: immunoSEQ multiplex PCR; TCRdb's copy keeps in-frame clones and lacks some. The sample holds about 680,000 clones, around 89% seen once. The sample consisted of peripheral blood, taken in a trial of Ad26.COV2.S vaccine versus placebo. The receptor set was obtained from a person aged 18-60 years who received the Ad26.COV2.S COVID-19 vaccine or a placebo.

This clone appeared a single time. This rearrangement joins TRBV3-1 (or the pseudogene TRBV3-2) to TRBJ1-5; unclear D gene. V dropped 0 bases and J dropped 3 bases, with 6 bases sitting between them. Per the germline V gene, CDR1 is LGHDT and CDR2 is YNNKEL (reference sequence). CDR3 length equals 14 residues. The chain's CDR3 is CASSQELNNQPQHF. The DNA for the CDR3 is TGTGCCAGCAGCCAAGAGCTGAACAATCAGCCCCAGCATTTT.

The gene calls are TRBV9 and TRBJ2-3, with TRBD2 as a possible D gene (5 bases). This CDR3 has 15 amino acids. Trimming removed 2 bases at V and 3 bases at J, with 13 bases between. Germline CDR1 and CDR2: SGDLS and YYNGEE. CDR3 in amino acids: CASSVSPGGTDTQYF. The DNA of the CDR3 is TGTGCCAGCAGCGTTTCACCGGGCGGGACAGATACGCAGTATTTT.

The chain joins TRBV24-1 to TRBJ2-3; D might be TRBD1 (7 bases). In germline, CDR1 is KGHDR, CDR2 SFDVKD. The V and J ends lost 9 bases and 3 bases respectively, with 12 bases between them. CDR3 length equals 13 residues. The CDR3 sequence: CATGAGGTDTQYF. CDR3 in DNA: TGTGCCACCGGAGCAGGGGGGACAGATACGCAGTATTTT.

The genes are TRBV29-1 and TRBJ2-2, with 7 bases identical to TRBD1. Germline V lookup: CDR1 SQVTM, CDR2 ANQGSEA. The CDR3 is made up of 16 amino acids. V gave up 6 bases and J gave up 5 bases; unmatched junction bases: 15. CDR3 DNA: TGCAGCGTGGCCAATCGACAGGGATTACTAACCGGGGAGCTGTTTTTT. Translation: CSVANRQGLLTGELFF.

The chain joins TRBV4-2 to TRBJ2-3; 8 bases match TRBD1. The CDR3 runs 16 residues. CDR1 is LGHNA and CDR2 is YNFKEQ in the germline V gene. V was pared by 3 bases and J by 0 bases, with 5 bases of the junction left unmatched. The CDR3 loop is CASSHVGQGSTDTQYF. CDR3 coding DNA: TGTGCCAGCAGCCATGTTGGACAGGGTAGCACAGATACGCAGTATTTT.

Comments on this clone: Additional DNA sequences in this sample encode the identical CDR3. This chain joins TRBV18 and TRBJ2-5, with D hard to call. CDR3 size: 11 residues. Germline values: CDR1 KGHSH, CDR2 LQKENI. V shed 1 base and J shed 5 bases, with 2 bases lying between them. The CDR3 DNA is TGTGCCAGCTCACCACAGGAGACCCAGTACTTC. Residues: CASSPQETQYF.

The gene calls are TRBV19 and TRBJ1-4, with a tentative D call TRBD1 (6 bases). Trimming removed 1 base at V and 10 bases at J, with 19 bases between. The CDR3 length is 16 residues. The germline CDR1 and CDR2 sequences are LNHDA and SQIVND (reference sequence). The CDR3 bases are TGTGCCAGTAGTATAGCCCGCCGGACAGAGCGAGGAAAACTGTTTTTT. Its translation: CASSIARRTERGKLFF.

In nucleotides, the CDR3 is TGTGCCAGCAGTCCTCCCGGGGTTTATCAGCCCCAGCATTTT. Translating it yields CASSPPGVYQPQHF. The V and J genes are TRBV7-2 and TRBJ1-5; no clear D gene. V gave up 6 bases and J gave up 5 bases, with 14 bases separating them. The CDR3 loop spans 14 amino acids. The germline CDR1 and CDR2 sequences are SGHTA and FQGNSA.

The chain joins TRBV6-4 to TRBJ2-1, with 9 positions matching TRBD1. CDR1 is MRHNA and CDR2 is SNTAGT in the germline V gene. V shed 5 bases, J shed 4 bases, and the junction held 3 bases outside the gene matches. CDR3 size: 14 residues. Here the CDR3 reads CASSNGQGYNEQFF. CDR3 DNA sequence: TGTGCCAGCAGTAACGGACAGGGGTACAATGAGCAGTTCTTC.

This clone was recorded once. The gene calls are TRBV6-2 or TRBV6-3 and TRBJ1-1; D gene ambiguous. The CDR3 contains 13 residues. The V gene's germline CDR1 is MNHEY and CDR2 SVGEGT. Trimming removed 6 bases at V and 2 bases at J, with 10 bases between. The CDR3 DNA reads as TGTGCCAGCAGCCGTGGAGCCAACACTGAAGCTTTCTTT. This codes for CASSRGANTEAFF.

The V call is TRBV5-8, the J call TRBJ1-2; D not resolved. CDR1 and CDR2 from the germline V gene are SGHTS and YDEGEE. The CDR3 loop spans 12 amino acids. V lost 5 bases, J lost 4 bases, and 9 bases lay in between. Written as DNA, the CDR3 is TGTGCCAGCAGTACGGGGATCTATGGCTACACCTTC. Amino acids: CASSTGIYGYTF.

J is TRBJ1-4 and V is TRBV11-2; 9 bases fit TRBD1. Germline-derived CDR1 and CDR2 are SGHAT and FQNNGV. V trimming: 2 bases; J trimming: 8 bases; junction bases outside the gene matches: 9. This CDR3 has 16 residues. The CDR3 loop is CASSLRLGTGYEKLFF. The CDR3 nucleotides read TGTGCCAGCAGCTTAAGGCTCGGGACAGGGTACGAAAAACTGTTTTTT.

V and J are TRBV2 and TRBJ2-7, with TRBD2 as a possible D gene (6 bases). V gave up 7 bases and J gave up 5 bases, with 15 bases separating them. Germline assignment: CDR1 SNHLY and CDR2 FYNNEI. The CDR3 consists of 13 residues. The CDR3 is CASIGGIANEQYF. The CDR3, as DNA: TGTGCCAGCATAGGCGGGATTGCCAACGAGCAGTACTTC.

Written as DNA, the CDR3 is TGTGCCAGCGCTCGGGAGGAATCCTACGAGCAGTACTTC. Translation gives CASAREESYEQYF. This chain uses TRBV2 with TRBJ2-7; 7 bases are shared with TRBD2. V shed 8 bases, J shed 1 base, and the junction held 5 bases outside the gene matches. Germline V lookup: CDR1 SNHLY, CDR2 FYNNEI. The CDR3 totals 13 residues.

The V and J genes are TRBV5-6 and TRBJ2-3; perhaps TRBD2 as D (5 bases). Trimming stripped 2 bases from V and 0 bases from J, with 10 bases between. This CDR3 has 15 amino acids. In germline, CDR1 is SGHDT, CDR2 YYEEEE. In DNA form, the CDR3 reads TGTGCCAGCAGCTTTAGCGCTGGAAGCACAGATACGCAGTATTTT. Its translation is CASSFSAGSTDTQYF. The complete variable domain, with remaining parts taken from reference TRBV5-6 and TRBJ2-3, reads DAGVTQSPTHLIKTRGQQVTLRCSPKSGHDTVSWYQQALGQGPQFIFQYYEEEERQRGNFPDRFSGHQFPNYSSELNVNALLLGDSALYLCASSFSAGSTDTQYFGPGTRLTVL.

V gene TRBV5-1 combines with J gene TRBJ2-1; 11 bases are shared with TRBD2. Germline values: CDR1 SGHRS, CDR2 YFSETQ. The CDR3 length is 15 residues. Trimming took 2 bases from V and 6 from J; bases not matched to a gene: 4. The CDR3 protein is CASSFSLAGVNEQFF. DNA of the CDR3: TGCGCCAGCAGCTTTTCACTAGCGGGAGTCAATGAGCAGTTCTTC.

V and J are TRBV6-5 and TRBJ1-3; tentative D call: TRBD1 (5 bases). Trimming pared 11 bases from V and 3 bases from J, leaving 14 bases between. Germline-derived CDR1 and CDR2 are MNHEY and SVGAGI. The CDR3 extends over 13 amino acids. CDR3 in amino acids: CASKEGLGNTIYF. CDR3 DNA sequence: TGTGCCTCGAAAGAGGGGCTTGGAAACACCATATATTTT.

At least ten counts were recorded for this clone. The chain combines TRBV5-1 with TRBJ2-3; 9 positions match TRBD2. Germline V gene lookup returns CDR1 SGHRS and CDR2 YFSETQ. This CDR3 is built from 19 residues. Trimming took 3 bases from V and 0 from J; bases not matched to a gene: 14. This chain's CDR3 is CASSSAGASGDFSTDTQYF. In DNA form, the CDR3 reads TGCGCCAGCAGCTCCGCCGGGGCTAGCGGGGACTTTAGCACAGATACGCAGTATTTT. Supplemented by reference TRBV5-1 and TRBJ2-3, the full variable domain reads KAGVTQTPRYLIKTRGQQVTLSCSPISGHRSVSWYQQTPGQGLQFLFEYFSETQRNKGNFPGRFSGRQFSNSRSEMNVSTLELGDSALYLCASSSAGASGDFSTDTQYFGPGTRLTVL.